The 25 T cell receptor beta chains listed next were all sequenced from one sample in a study of brain T cells in children with intractable seizures listed by TCRdb under 2021. The time point label on this specimen signifies: resected brain tissue, or blood drawn just prior to surgery. Library generation was performed with the immunoSEQ multiplex PCR assay. Imported from immuneACCESS, the table was reduced by TCRdb to in-frame sequences with V and J called. These copies leave out some clones; in studies compared against another copy, an unresolved V gene accounts for under half, and the cause of the remainder is not known. Here the sample has about 41,000 clones; more than 80% occur a single time. Approximately 6% of the sample is taken by the ten largest. The sequenced sample was peripheral blood, obtained at surgery. The receptor source for this set is a girl aged 2 to 9 with tuberous sclerosis and intractable seizures.

This sequence joins TRBV5-1 and TRBJ2-3; 14 nucleotides align to TRBD2. The CDR3 loop spans 17 amino acids. In germline, CDR1 is SGHRS, CDR2 YFSETQ. Trimming cost V 1 base and J 4 bases; bases outside gene matches: 5. The CDR3 loop reads CASSLMGLAGVADTQYF. The CDR3 DNA follows: TGCGCCAGCAGCTTGATGGGACTAGCGGGGGTGGCAGATACGCAGTATTTT.

This chain uses TRBV27 with TRBJ2-2; 8 bases are a match to TRBD1. J was trimmed by 5 bases and V by 8 bases; bases with no gene match: 13. Germline V gene sequence: CDR1 MNHEY, CDR2 SMNVEV (reference sequence). The CDR3 has 16 amino acids. CDR3 loop: CASGRVGTGGTGELFF. Here the CDR3 DNA reads TGTGCCAGCGGACGAGTCGGAACAGGGGGTACCGGGGAGCTGTTTTTT.

The chain joins TRBV25-1 to TRBJ2-5; TRBD1 might be the D (5 bases). The length of the CDR3 is 14 residues. V was trimmed by 2 bases and J by 3 bases, leaving 10 bases between them. Looked up from germline, CDR1 is MGHDK and CDR2 is SYGVNS. The CDR3 is CASSEVGREETQYF. Here the CDR3 DNA reads TGTGCCAGCAGTGAAGTCGGCAGGGAAGAGACCCAGTACTTC.

This sequence joins TRBV29-1 and TRBJ2-6; D unresolved. Trimming removed 4 bases at V and 0 bases at J, with 7 bases between. Germline V gene sequence: CDR1 SQVTM, CDR2 ANQGSEA. CDR3 length: 14 amino acids. CDR3 sequence reads: CSVGTDSGANVLTF. The DNA for the CDR3 is TGCAGCGTTGGAACCGACTCTGGGGCCAACGTCCTGACTTTC. Based on the CDR3 plus reference TRBV29-1 and TRBJ2-6, the full variable domain is SAVISQKPSRDICQRGTSLTIQCQVDSQVTMMFWYRQQPGQSLTLIATANQGSEATYESGFVIDKFPISRPNLTFSTLTVSNMSPEDSSIYLCSVGTDSGANVLTFGAGSRLTVL.

V usage is TRBV11-3 and J usage is TRBJ2-1; TRBD1 matches 8 bases. V trimming: 1 base; J trimming: 7 bases; junction bases outside the gene matches: 0. CDR1 and CDR2 (germline): SGHNT, YENEEA. The CDR3 loop spans 13 amino acids. The CDR3 region has the DNA TGTGCCAGCAGCTTAGGGACAGGGAATGAGCAGTTCTTC. Amino acids: CASSLGTGNEQFF. The entire variable domain, with the rest obtained from reference TRBV11-3 and TRBJ2-1, is as follows: EAGVVQSPRYKIIEKKQPVAFWCNPISGHNTLYWYLQNLGQGPELLIRYENEEAVDDSQLPKDRFSAERLKGVDSTLKIQPAELGDSAVYLCASSLGTGNEQFFGPGTRLTVL.

The gene calls are TRBV6-5 and TRBJ1-2; TRBD1 aligns across 7 bases. Germline CDR1 MNHEY, CDR2 SVGAGI. CDR3 length equals 15 residues. The J segment lost 3 bases and the V segment lost 4 bases, leaving 8 bases of the junction unmatched. CDR3 coding DNA: TGTGCCAGCAGTTCGACAGGGTTAAAGGACTATGGCTACACCTTC. Translation gives CASSSTGLKDYGYTF.

The chain joins TRBV2 to TRBJ2-7, with D hard to call. Looked up from germline, CDR1 is SNHLY and CDR2 is FYNNEI. Trimming cost V 6 bases and J 5 bases, with 5 bases left between them. The length of the CDR3 is 10 residues. The CDR3 DNA reads as TGTGCCAGCAGGGGTAACGAGCAGTACTTC. Translation gives CASRGNEQYF.

The chain is built from TRBV19 and TRBJ1-5; 7 bases align to TRBD1. Trimming removed 6 bases from V and 4 bases from J; junction bases left unmatched: 6. The CDR3 totals 14 residues. The germline gives CDR1 LNHDA, CDR2 SQIVND (reference sequence). For the CDR3, the DNA is TGTGCCAGTAGGCAGACAGGGAGAAATCAGCCCCAGCATTTT. It specifies CASRQTGRNQPQHF.

The chain is built from TRBV6-5 and TRBJ1-1, with D possibly matching TRBD1 (6 bases). The length of the CDR3 is 14 residues. With 8 bases removed from V and 4 bases from J, the gap between germline ends came to 17 bases. Germline V CDR1 and CDR2: MNHEY, SVGAGI. The DNA for the CDR3 is TGTGCCAGCCACAGGAGCAGGGGCTCCACTGAAGCTTTCTTT. As protein: CASHRSRGSTEAFF.

The chain joins TRBV5-4 to TRBJ1-3; 7 positions match TRBD1. The CDR3 is 15 amino acids. J lost 2 bases, V lost 4 bases, and 6 bases had no gene match. CDR1 is SGHNT, CDR2 YYREEE, per germline (reference sequence). CDR3 coding DNA: TGTGCCAGCAGCCTACAGGGGTTAACTGGAAACACCATATATTTT. It codes for CASSLQGLTGNTIYF.

The chain links TRBV30 to TRBJ1-1; D gene uncertain. The V and J ends lost 5 bases and 7 bases respectively, with 17 bases between them. This CDR3 has 13 residues. CDR1 GTSNPN and CDR2 SVGIG come from the germline V gene (reference sequence). In DNA, the CDR3 is TGTGCCTGGGGGTTTGGCCGAACCGATGAAGCTTTCTTT. It specifies CAWGFGRTDEAFF.

V is TRBV21-1 and J is TRBJ1-3; the table's D call of TRBD1 was not tested on the DNA. TRBV21-1 is a documented pseudogene. This CDR3 is 21 amino acids long. The CDR3 is CASSQDKRKGQRFPSGNTIYF. In nucleotides, the CDR3 is TGTGCCAGCAGTCAAGACAAAAGGAAGGGACAGCGGTTTCCCTCTGGAAACACCATATATTTT.

V gene TRBV7-9 combines with J gene TRBJ1-3, with 9 bases that match TRBD1. The CDR3 consists of 17 residues. Per germline, CDR1 SEHNR and CDR2 FQNEAQ (reference sequence). V trimming: 2 bases; J trimming: 5 bases; junction bases outside the gene matches: 10. Here the CDR3 reads CASSLSLTGGRRNTIYF. Written as DNA, the CDR3 is TGTGCCAGCAGCTTAAGTCTGACAGGGGGTCGACGAAACACCATATATTTT.

The genes are TRBV19 and TRBJ2-5, with D hard to call. V lost 10 bases and J lost 4, with 10 bases in between. The length of the CDR3 is 11 residues. Per the germline V gene, CDR1 is LNHDA and CDR2 is SQIVND (reference sequence). CDR3 residues: CATQVRETQYF. In DNA, the CDR3 is TGTGCCACCCAGGTGAGAGAGACCCAGTACTTC.

V is TRBV5-1 and J is TRBJ1-3, with D perhaps TRBD1 (5 bases). The germline V gene encodes CDR1 SGHRS and CDR2 YFSETQ. This CDR3 region has 14 residues. Deletions cut 2 bases from V and 2 bases from J, with 8 bases between. This CDR3 is CASSLEGTGNTIYF. The CDR3 DNA reads as TGCGCCAGCAGCTTAGAGGGGACTGGAAACACCATATATTTT. Filled out from reference TRBV5-1 and TRBJ1-3, the complete variable domain reads KAGVTQTPRYLIKTRGQQVTLSCSPISGHRSVSWYQQTPGQGLQFLFEYFSETQRNKGNFPGRFSGRQFSNSRSEMNVSTLELGDSALYLCASSLEGTGNTIYFGEGSWLTVV.

The chain combines TRBV5-1 with TRBJ1-2; TRBD1 matches at 8 bases. The J segment lost 1 base and the V segment lost 2 bases, leaving 7 bases of the junction unmatched. CDR3 length: 16 amino acids. Germline V gives CDR1 SGHRS, CDR2 YFSETQ. CDR3 region: CASSLDYRGINYGYTF. For the CDR3, the DNA is TGCGCCAGCAGCTTAGATTACAGGGGGATTAACTATGGCTACACCTTC. Full variable domain (rest looked up from reference TRBV5-1 and TRBJ1-2): KAGVTQTPRYLIKTRGQQVTLSCSPISGHRSVSWYQQTPGQGLQFLFEYFSETQRNKGNFPGRFSGRQFSNSRSEMNVSTLELGDSALYLCASSLDYRGINYGYTFGSGTRLTVV.

The chain carries TRBV19 and TRBJ2-7, with D hard to call. The CDR3 extends over 12 amino acids. CDR1 and CDR2 from the germline V gene are LNHDA and SQIVND (reference sequence). Trimming pared 3 bases from V and 6 bases from J, leaving 9 bases between. Written as DNA, the CDR3 is TGTGCCAGTAGTATGTCGTTCTCCGAGCAGTACTTC. Its protein product is CASSMSFSEQYF.

This clone was seen more than once but under ten times. V gene TRBV6-1 combines with J gene TRBJ1-5; the D gene is possibly TRBD1 (6 bases). The CDR3 has 15 amino acids. Trimming pared 1 base from V and 2 bases from J, leaving 9 bases between. CDR1 is MNHNS, CDR2 SASEGT, per germline. The CDR3 region is CASSEVGGRNQPQHF. Written as DNA, the CDR3 is TGTGCCAGCAGTGAAGTTGGGGGGCGCAATCAGCCCCAGCATTTT.

The chain combines TRBV19 with TRBJ1-4, with 10 bases fitting TRBD1. The CDR3 is made up of 15 amino acids. CDR1 is LNHDA, CDR2 SQIVND, per germline (reference sequence). Unmatched junction bases numbered 7, after V lost 6 bases and J lost 6 bases. CDR3 amino acids: CASSPDRGLYEKLFF. The CDR3 coding sequence is TGTGCCAGTAGCCCAGACAGGGGGCTTTATGAAAAACTGTTTTTT.

V and J are TRBV30 and TRBJ2-1; D is possibly TRBD2 (5 bases). The length of the CDR3 is 14 residues. The ends were cut back, 2 bases at V and 7 bases at J, with 15 bases in the middle. CDR1 and CDR2 from the germline V gene are GTSNPN and SVGIG (reference sequence). The CDR3 DNA reads TGTGCCTGGAGTACGGGCGGGCCGGGTAATGAGCAGTTCTTC. Translation gives CAWSTGGPGNEQFF. Combining the CDR3 with reference TRBV30 and TRBJ2-1 gives the whole variable domain SQTIHQWPATLVQPVGSPLSLECTVEGTSNPNLYWYRQAAGRGLQLLFYSVGIGQISSEVPQNLSASRPQDRQFILSSKKLLLSDSGFYLCAWSTGGPGNEQFFGPGTRLTVL.

This chain connects TRBV2 to TRBJ2-3; D is unclear. The CDR3 runs 15 residues. V shed 2 bases and J shed 5 bases, with 14 bases lying between them. Germline V gives CDR1 SNHLY, CDR2 FYNNEI. The CDR3 sequence: CASSETSALVDTQYF. DNA of the CDR3: TGTGCCAGCAGTGAAACCAGCGCGTTGGTAGATACGCAGTATTTT.

The CDR3 bases are TGTGCCAGCAGACGGGGACAGAACTATGGCTACACCTTC. It codes for CASRRGQNYGYTF. The V and J genes are TRBV27 and TRBJ1-2, with TRBD1 identical over 7 bases. The CDR3 has 13 amino acids. CDR1 is MNHEY and CDR2 is SMNVEV in the germline V gene (reference sequence). J lost 2 bases, V lost 6 bases, and 3 bases had no gene match.

This chain links TRBV5-6 with TRBJ1-2, with no clear D. The CDR3 consists of 14 residues. Germline V gives CDR1 SGHDT, CDR2 YYEEEE. V lost 0 bases, J lost 1 base, and 7 bases lay in between. The CDR3 protein is CASSLARSNYGYTF. The CDR3 coding sequence is TGTGCCAGCAGCTTGGCCAGGAGTAACTATGGCTACACCTTC. The full variable domain, with the rest looked up from reference TRBV5-6 and TRBJ1-2, is DAGVTQSPTHLIKTRGQQVTLRCSPKSGHDTVSWYQQALGQGPQFIFQYYEEEERQRGNFPDRFSGHQFPNYSSELNVNALLLGDSALYLCASSLARSNYGYTFGSGTRLTVV.

This clone was observed a few times. CDR3: CASSFRPVNTGELFF. The CDR3 DNA reads as TGTGCCAGCAGCTTTAGACCAGTTAACACCGGGGAGCTGTTTTTT. The V and J genes are TRBV5-4 and TRBJ2-2; D unresolved. Trimming cost V 2 bases and J 2 bases, with 10 bases left between them. This CDR3 has 15 residues. Per germline, CDR1 SGHNT and CDR2 YYREEE (reference sequence).

This chain connects TRBV29-1 to TRBJ2-3; the match to TRBD2 covers 16 bases. V was pared by 3 bases and J by 2 bases, with 5 bases of the junction left unmatched. The CDR3 is 17 residues long. Germline lookup yields CDR1 SQVTM and CDR2 ANQGSEA. The CDR3: CSVDGTSGGAPTDTQYF. The CDR3 coding sequence is TGCAGCGTTGACGGGACTAGCGGGGGGGCTCCCACAGATACGCAGTATTTT.